The clone carrying this T cell receptor beta chain was seen just once. Its antigen is undetermined. Germline assignment: CDR1 LNHNV and CDR2 YYDKDF (reference sequence). This CDR3 comprises 14 residues. The V and J ends lost 5 bases and 9 bases respectively, with 17 bases between them. The data were taken from a study of cytomegalovirus exposure and HLA in healthy donors. Whole-study context: Genotyping of roughly 400 donors showed that 80% to 85% belonged to the Caucasian-associated ancestry cluster.

Study-level points and caveats: The authors listed around 150 TCR beta chains as cytomegalovirus-associated.

The PCR used 60 Vbeta and 13 Jbeta primers. The data were produced by immunoSEQ multiplex PCR, yet TCRdb's version contains in-frame clones alone and is incomplete. There are some 150,000 clones in the sample; 80% occur only once, and approximately 4.5% lies in the top ten. What was sequenced was PBMCs. The source is a man aged 25 to 45 in good health and CMV-seronegative. The chain links TRBV15 to TRBJ2-1, with D possibly matching TRBD1 (6 bases). This CDR3 is CATSPRQDEGEQFF. CDR3 coding DNA: TGTGCCACCAGCCCACGACAGGATGAGGGTGAGCAGTTCTTC.